This is a list of T cell receptor beta chains from one sample in a study of regulatory T cells in long-lasting Graves disease. TCRdb independently ran MiXCR on the multiplex PCR reads; one entry per CDR3 protein. The table includes hundreds of thousands of distinct CDR3 sequences, around 15% detected once. This same sample was also part of a study on T cells in Graves' hyperthyroidism and ophthalmopathy.

The sample was peripheral blood mononuclear cells (PBMCs), taken at new diagnosis, from a patient treated with antithyroid drugs. The receptors shown here come from a woman in her 30s with Graves disease. The CDR3 runs from the conserved cysteine through the conserved F or W. Fields, in order: J gene, CDR3 length, clone size, D gene, V gene, CDR3 protein, CDR3 DNA. The D gene is left open where the match is weak. Rows give clone size only sometimes, using once, few, many, or a class for an expanded clone.

J: TRBJ2-7
length: 16
size: -
D: -
V: TRBV7-9
CDR3: CASSLNLAVTAYEQYF
DNA: TGTGCCAGCAGCTTAAATCTGGCCGTGACTGCCTACGAGCAGTACTTC

J: TRBJ2-7
length: 14
size: many
D: TRBD2
V: TRBV3-1
CDR3: CASSQAGTNYEQYF
DNA: TGTGCCAGCAGCCAAGCCGGGACTAACTACGAGCAGTACTTC

J: TRBJ1-2
length: 15
size: -
D: TRBD1
V: TRBV9
CDR3: CASSGYRGNDYGYTF
DNA: TGTGCCAGCAGCGGATACAGGGGTAATGACTATGGCTACACCTTC

J: TRBJ2-2
length: 14
size: few
D: TRBD2
V: TRBV9
CDR3: CASSKAGGTGELFF
DNA: TGTGCCAGCTCGAAGGCGGGAGGGACCGGGGAGCTGTTTTTT

J: TRBJ2-7
length: 16
size: few
D: -
V: TRBV5-4
CDR3: CASSLSSRGRGHEQYF
DNA: TGTGCCAGCAGCTTGTCCTCCAGGGGTCGAGGTCACGAGCAGTACTTC

J: TRBJ2-7
length: 15
size: few
D: -
V: TRBV15
CDR3: CATSRDIADPYEQYF
DNA: TGTGCCACCAGCAGAGATATAGCGGACCCCTACGAGCAGTACTTC

J: TRBJ2-7
length: 16
size: many
D: TRBD2
V: TRBV15
CDR3: CATSRDRSGASYEQYF
DNA: TGTGCCACCAGCAGAGATAGGAGCGGGGCTTCTTACGAGCAGTACTTC

J: TRBJ1-2
length: 13
size: -
D: -
V: TRBV3-1
CDR3: CASSQSGIGAYTF
DNA: TGTGCCAGCAGCCAATCAGGGATTGGAGCCTACACCTTC

J: TRBJ1-2
length: 13
size: many
D: -
V: TRBV6-1
CDR3: CASSRGIWDGYTF
DNA: TGTGCCAGCAGCCGAGGGATTTGGGATGGCTACACCTTC

J: TRBJ1-1
length: 14
size: few
D: -
V: TRBV18
CDR3: CASSPGVGSTEAFF
DNA: TGTGCCAGCTCCCCCGGGGTGGGGAGCACTGAAGCTTTCTTT

J: TRBJ1-1
length: 12
size: few
D: TRBD1
V: TRBV6-1
CDR3: CATGTGYTEAFF
DNA: TGTGCCACGGGGACAGGGTACACTGAAGCTTTCTTT

J: TRBJ2-2
length: 16
size: few
D: TRBD2
V: TRBV6-1
CDR3: CASSRTSGRAAGELFF
DNA: TGTGCCAGCAGCAGGACTAGCGGGAGGGCCGCCGGGGAGCTGTTTTTT

J: TRBJ2-1
length: 15
size: few
D: -
V: TRBV9
CDR3: CASSPRSALSNEQFF
DNA: TGTGCCAGCAGCCCCCGAAGTGCCCTGAGCAATGAGCAGTTCTTC

J: TRBJ2-3
length: 14
size: few
D: -
V: TRBV20-1
CDR3: CSARVPVGTDTQYF
DNA: TGCAGTGCTAGAGTCCCAGTGGGCACAGATACGCAGTATTTT

J: TRBJ2-5
length: 13
size: many
D: TRBD2
V: TRBV7-2
CDR3: CASSQTSVETQYF
DNA: TGTGCCAGCAGTCAAACTAGCGTAGAGACCCAGTACTTC

J: TRBJ2-1
length: 15
size: few
D: TRBD2
V: TRBV6-2/TRBV6-3
CDR3: CASSYEAGGYNEQFF
DNA: TGTGCCAGCAGTTACGAAGCGGGAGGTTACAATGAGCAGTTCTTC